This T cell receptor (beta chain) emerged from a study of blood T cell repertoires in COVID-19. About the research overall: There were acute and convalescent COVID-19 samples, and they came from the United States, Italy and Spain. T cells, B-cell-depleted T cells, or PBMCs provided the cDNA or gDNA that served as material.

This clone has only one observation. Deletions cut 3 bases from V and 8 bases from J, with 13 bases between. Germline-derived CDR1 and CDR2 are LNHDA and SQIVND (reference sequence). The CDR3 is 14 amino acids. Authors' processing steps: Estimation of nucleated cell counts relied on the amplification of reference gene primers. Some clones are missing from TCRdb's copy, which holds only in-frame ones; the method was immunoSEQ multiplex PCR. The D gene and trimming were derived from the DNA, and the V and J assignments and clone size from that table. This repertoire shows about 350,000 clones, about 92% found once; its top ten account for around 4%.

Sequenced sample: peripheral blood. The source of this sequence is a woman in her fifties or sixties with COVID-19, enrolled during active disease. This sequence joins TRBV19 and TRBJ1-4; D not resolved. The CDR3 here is CASSIPRRQEKLFF. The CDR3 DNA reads TGTGCCAGTAGTATCCCCAGGCGTCAGGAAAAACTGTTTTTT.